This T cell receptor beta chain was captured by sequencing in a study of cytomegalovirus exposure and HLA in healthy donors. About this clone itself: As yet, its antigen is unknown.

It was with 60 Vbeta and 13 Jbeta primers that the PCR ran. Measured with immunoSEQ multiplex PCR; TCRdb has only the in-frame clones, and not every one. This sample has around 100,000 clones, with around three quarters found just once. The CDR3 sequence is 16 residues long. With 3 bases clipped from V and 6 bases from J, the junction kept 8 bases outside the gene matches. Germline V CDR1 and CDR2: LNHNV, YYDKDF (reference sequence). Study-wide results and caveats: Later genetic work tied a missense DCLRE1C variant to beta-chain V and J trimming. It was confirmed in vitro that three of the CMV-associated chains were specific for CMV antigens. CMV serostatus was the only immune exposure information that was available.

This TCR derives from a woman younger than 30 in good health and CMV-seropositive. This rearrangement joins TRBV15 to TRBJ2-7, with 13 bases lining up with TRBD2. The material sequenced was PBMCs. CDR3 in amino acids: CATSSRGLAGSGEQYF. CDR3 DNA: TGTGCCACCAGCAGTAGGGGACTAGCGGGATCAGGCGAGCAGTACTTC.